The present TCR beta chain was sequenced within a study of T-cell reconstitution after alpha-beta-depleted transplantation in children. This clonotype was counted a few times. At one of its ends the junction is not consistent with the germline gene, which may arise from a read error. This CDR3 spans 17 amino acids. Germline CDR1 and CDR2: SEHNR and FQNEAQ (reference sequence). For TCRbeta, the library was prepared with unique molecular identifiers. TCRdb passed the PCR reads through MiXCR, listing each CDR3 protein once. The sample has 450,000 to 600,000 distinct CDR3 sequences, about 31% seen once; the top ten hold more than 2%.

V is TRBV7-9 and J is TRBJ2-6; D is possibly TRBD2 (6 bases). Material: PBMCs from the stem cell graft donor, obtained from the stem cell graft. This clonotype was obtained from a human donor who donated a stem cell graft to a child with aplastic anemia. CDR3 nucleotide sequence: TGTGCCAGCAGCTTAGCGCTTGGAGGGACTGGGGCCAACGGCCTGACTTTC. Protein: CASSLALGGTGANGLTF.